The 24 T cell receptor beta chains presented below share a single source sample, sequenced in a study of technical replicates of blood from several donors. TCRdb's table, derived via immunoSEQ multiplex PCR, lists solely in-frame clones and lacks some. The repertoire holds 50,000 to 60,000 clones, with approximately 94% as singletons. Specimen: PBMCs. These TCRs come from a human donor in good health. Some clones in this sample may be carry-over from other donors' samples.

The chain joins TRBV6-1 to TRBJ2-7; 10 bases map to TRBD1. Losses at the gene ends were 7 bases for V and 7 bases for J; bases not matched to a gene: 10. Germline-derived CDR1 and CDR2 are MNHNS and SASEGT. The CDR3 contains 14 residues. The CDR3 region is CASTLPGQGREQYF. The CDR3 DNA reads as TGTGCCAGCACCCTACCGGGACAGGGGCGTGAGCAGTACTTC.

The chain has TRBV5-1 and TRBJ1-1; D remains ambiguous. V lost 0 bases and J lost 0, with 6 bases in between. The CDR3 is made up of 14 amino acids. Germline V gene data show CDR1 as SGHRS and CDR2 as YFSETQ. The DNA for the CDR3 is TGCGCCAGCAGCTTGGGTCAGGTGAACACTGAAGCTTTCTTT. This codes for CASSLGQVNTEAFF.

The V call is TRBV29-1, the J call TRBJ2-1, with unresolved D. The germline V and J ends were trimmed by 6 bases and 7 bases, with 10 bases remaining between them. Germline CDR1 and CDR2: SQVTM and ANQGSEA. The CDR3 totals 11 residues. The CDR3 reads CSVAGVNEQFF. In nucleotides, the CDR3 is TGCAGCGTCGCCGGAGTGAATGAGCAGTTCTTC.

The J gene is TRBJ2-6, the V gene TRBV30; no definite D call. The germline V gene encodes CDR1 GTSNPN and CDR2 SVGIG (reference sequence). Trimming took 0 bases from V and 2 from J, leaving 5 bases between them. The CDR3 contains 14 residues. This CDR3 reads CAWSVPAGANVLTF. CDR3 coding DNA: TGTGCCTGGAGTGTACCAGCTGGGGCCAACGTCCTGACTTTC.

This chain joins TRBV2 and TRBJ1-1, with 10 bases identical to TRBD1. The germline V gene has CDR1 SNHLY and CDR2 FYNNEI. The V and J ends lost 5 bases and 3 bases, in that order; junction bases with no gene match: 3. There are 14 residues in the CDR3. For the CDR3, the DNA is TGTGCCAGCAGTAGTGACAGGGGGCACACTGAAGCTTTCTTT. This sequence encodes CASSSDRGHTEAFF.

This chain connects TRBV7-3 to TRBJ2-2, with D possibly being TRBD2 (6 bases). Trimming shortened V by 2 bases and J by 0 bases, and 16 bases separated the two germline ends. The CDR3 extends over 18 amino acids. Germline CDR1 is SGHTA and CDR2 is FQGTGA. The CDR3: CASSLDPLTGANTGELFF. In nucleotides, the CDR3 is TGTGCCAGCAGCTTAGATCCCCTTACGGGGGCGAACACCGGGGAGCTGTTTTTT.

This CDR3 is CASNFDRSLEPQHF. The CDR3 region has the DNA TGTGCCAGCAATTTCGACAGGTCCCTCGAGCCCCAGCATTTT. V is TRBV2 and J is TRBJ1-5, with D possibly TRBD1 on 6 matching bases. Germline values: CDR1 SNHLY, CDR2 FYNNEI. The CDR3 is 14 residues long. Trimming cost V 7 bases and J 8 bases, with 18 bases left between them.

This chain connects TRBV7-9 to TRBJ1-1; D may be TRBD1 (6 bases). The germline CDR1 and CDR2 sequences are SEHNR and FQNEAQ (reference sequence). The CDR3 is made up of 15 amino acids. V lost 0 bases and J lost 4, with 12 bases in between. The CDR3 sequence is CASSLAPQGVTEAFF. The CDR3 DNA reads as TGTGCCAGCAGCTTAGCGCCACAGGGCGTCACTGAAGCTTTCTTT.

This clone was seen once. V and J are TRBV2 and TRBJ2-1; 7 nucleotides match TRBD2. The CDR3 spans 15 residues. The ends lost 5 bases at V and 6 bases at J; junction bases unmatched: 10. The germline V gene encodes CDR1 SNHLY and CDR2 FYNNEI. CDR3 sequence (DNA): TGTGCCAGCAGTCCGTGGGCGGGAGCCGGCAATGAGCAGTTCTTC. It codes for CASSPWAGAGNEQFF. Full variable domain (remainder filled in from reference TRBV2 and TRBJ2-1): EPEVTQTPSHQVTQMGQEVILRCVPISNHLYFYWYRQILGQKVEFLVSFYNNEISEKSEIFDDQFSVERPDGSNFTLKIRSTKLEDSAMYFCASSPWAGAGNEQFFGPGTRLTVL.

This clone was recorded only once. The CDR3 sequence is CASSSQLNTEAFF. DNA of the CDR3: TGTGCCAGCAGTTCACAGCTGAACACTGAAGCTTTCTTT. The V and J genes are TRBV6-5 and TRBJ1-1; D is unclear. Trimming removed 4 bases at V and 0 bases at J, with 6 bases between. The CDR3 sequence is 13 residues long. Germline lookup yields CDR1 MNHEY and CDR2 SVGAGI.

The chain joins TRBV4-3 to TRBJ1-6, with D unresolved. V was cut by 0 bases and J by 5 bases, with 5 bases left in between. This CDR3 spans 14 amino acids. Germline V CDR1 and CDR2: LGHNA, YSLEER. CDR3 nucleotide sequence: TGCGCCAGCAGCCAAGAGCCAGATAATTCACCCCTCCACTTT. Translation gives CASSQEPDNSPLHF.

The chain is built from TRBV30 and TRBJ1-6; 8 nucleotides agree with TRBD1. CDR3 size: 16 residues. Trimming cost V 0 bases and J 7 bases; bases outside gene matches: 8. The germline gives CDR1 GTSNPN, CDR2 SVGIG (reference sequence). In DNA form, the CDR3 reads TGTGCCTGGAGTGTACGGTCCGGACAGGGAAATTCACCCCTCCACTTT. It codes for CAWSVRSGQGNSPLHF. Full variable domain (rest looked up from reference TRBV30 and TRBJ1-6): SQTIHQWPATLVQPVGSPLSLECTVEGTSNPNLYWYRQAAGRGLQLLFYSVGIGQISSEVPQNLSASRPQDRQFILSSKKLLLSDSGFYLCAWSVRSGQGNSPLHFGNGTRLTVT.

This rearrangement joins TRBV7-2 to TRBJ2-5, with TRBD2 matching over 10 bases. The CDR3 totals 15 residues. CDR1 and CDR2 from the germline V gene are SGHTA and FQGNSA. V lost 6 bases and J lost 2; bases outside the gene matches: 6. This CDR3 is CASRARTSGQETQYF. The CDR3 bases are TGTGCCAGCAGGGCTAGGACTAGCGGTCAAGAGACCCAGTACTTC.

The chain joins TRBV7-3 to TRBJ2-2; 9 bases map to TRBD1. This CDR3 spans 16 amino acids. The V gene's germline CDR1 is SGHTA and CDR2 FQGTGA. V shed 4 bases, J shed 5 bases, and the junction held 8 bases outside the gene matches. Here the CDR3 reads CASSSGTGTLTGELFF. CDR3 DNA: TGTGCCAGCAGCTCGGGGACAGGGACTTTAACCGGGGAGCTGTTTTTT.

CDR3 in amino acids: CASSVDQGGVDTQYF. In nucleotides, the CDR3 is TGTGCCAGCAGCGTAGACCAGGGGGGCGTAGATACGCAGTATTTT. The chain recombines TRBV9 with TRBJ2-3; a possible D gene is TRBD1 (7 bases). The CDR3 consists of 15 residues. With 0 bases removed from V and 5 bases from J, the gap between germline ends came to 13 bases. Per the germline V gene, CDR1 is SGDLS and CDR2 is YYNGEE.

V usage is TRBV11-2 and J usage is TRBJ2-1; 9 nucleotides agree with TRBD1. The germline V gene has CDR1 SGHAT and CDR2 FQNNGV. Unmatched junction bases numbered 14, after V lost 6 bases and J lost 8 bases. CDR3 size: 16 residues. DNA of the CDR3: TGTGCCAGCAGACTGAAATCGGGACAGGGTAACCATGAGCAGTTCTTC. Translating gives CASRLKSGQGNHEQFF.

This rearrangement joins TRBV2 to TRBJ2-7; a weak D match, TRBD2 (7 bases). The CDR3 is 14 residues long. Per germline, CDR1 SNHLY and CDR2 FYNNEI. V dropped 7 bases and J dropped 0 bases, with 13 bases sitting between them. CDR3 nucleotide sequence: TGTGCCAGCACGACGGGGGGCTACTCCTACGAGCAGTACTTC. Its protein is CASTTGGYSYEQYF.

This chain links TRBV10-3 with TRBJ1-1; 7 nucleotides align to TRBD1. Germline values: CDR1 ENHRY, CDR2 SYGVKD. Trimming removed 3 bases from V and 9 bases from J; junction bases left unmatched: 10. This CDR3 comprises 14 residues. Written as DNA, the CDR3 is TGTGCCATCAGTGAAGGGGGCGCCGGGTCGAAAGCTTTCTTT. It specifies CAISEGGAGSKAFF.

The V call is TRBV6-5, the J call TRBJ2-3, with TRBD1 matching 7 bases. The CDR3 is 14 amino acids. V shed 6 bases, J shed 2 bases, and the junction held 5 bases outside the gene matches. Per the germline V gene, CDR1 is MNHEY and CDR2 is SVGAGI. The CDR3 is CASSSGQTTDTQYF. Here the CDR3 DNA reads TGTGCCAGCAGCTCGGGACAGACCACAGATACGCAGTATTTT.

This rearrangement joins TRBV7-2 to TRBJ1-6; D not certain. V shed 4 bases and J shed 6 bases, with 7 bases lying between them. CDR1 is SGHTA and CDR2 is FQGNSA in the germline V gene. This CDR3 spans 13 amino acids. CDR3 region: CASSSYGNSPLHF. The CDR3 DNA is TGTGCCAGCAGCTCCTATGGTAATTCACCCCTCCACTTT.

The chain employs TRBV12-5 and TRBJ2-3, with 12 nucleotides matching TRBD2. The length of the CDR3 is 19 residues. The trim removed 7 bases at V and 0 bases at J, leaving 14 bases unmatched. CDR1 and CDR2 (germline): LGHNT, FRNRAP. The CDR3 region has the DNA TGTGCTAGTGCCCCCGCTAGCGGGAGGGCACAATCTAGCACAGATACGCAGTATTTT. Protein: CASAPASGRAQSSTDTQYF.

This sequence joins TRBV4-3 and TRBJ2-3, with unresolved D. V was pared by 0 bases and J by 4 bases, with 8 bases between. This CDR3 spans 14 amino acids. Germline-derived CDR1 and CDR2 are LGHNA and YSLEER. CDR3 amino acids: CASSQDLSADTQYF. The CDR3 nucleotides are TGCGCCAGCAGCCAAGATCTCTCCGCAGATACGCAGTATTTT.

This clone was observed a single time. V usage is TRBV11-2 and J usage is TRBJ1-1, with D possibly being TRBD1 (6 bases). From germline, CDR1 is SGHAT and CDR2 FQNNGV. The V and J ends lost 8 bases and 3 bases respectively, with 13 bases between them. The CDR3 is 13 residues long. The CDR3, as DNA: TGTGCCAGCCTACAGGGAGGGTACACTGAAGCTTTCTTT. Translation: CASLQGGYTEAFF. Variable domain in full (rest from reference TRBV11-2 and TRBJ1-1): EAGVAQSPRYKIIEKRQSVAFWCNPISGHATLYWYQQILGQGPKLLIQFQNNGVVDDSQLPKDRFSAERLKGVDSTLKIQPAKLEDSAVYLCASLQGGYTEAFFGQGTRLTVV.

The chain uses TRBV11-1 and TRBJ2-1; D gene ambiguous. The ends were cut back, 5 bases at V and 6 bases at J, with 5 bases in the middle. The CDR3 length is 11 residues. Germline V CDR1 and CDR2: SGHAT, FQDESV (reference sequence). The CDR3 region is CASSLINEQFF. As DNA, the CDR3 is TGTGCCAGCAGCCTAATCAATGAGCAGTTCTTC. Using reference TRBV11-1 and TRBJ2-1 for the parts outside the CDR3, the full variable domain is EAEVAQSPRYKITEKSQAVAFWCDPISGHATLYWYRQILGQGPELLVQFQDESVVDDSQLPKDRFSAERLKGVDSTLKIQPAELGDSAMYLCASSLINEQFFGPGTRLTVL.